Each of the 11 T cell receptor beta chains below was sequenced from the same sample in a study of blood T cell repertoires in COVID-19. Assay used: immunoSEQ multiplex PCR; TCRdb lists only in-frame clones, some missing. The sample includes under 300,000 clones, about nine tenths seen only once; the top ten take under 6.5%. The source material was PBMCs or T cells enriched from blood (not recorded which). The receptor set was obtained from a woman between 25 and 40 years old with acute COVID-19.

There are a few counts of this clone. The chain uses TRBV16 and TRBJ1-5, with TRBD1 matching 8 bases. The V segment lost 4 bases and the J segment 1 base; nucleotides outside the gene matches: 3. The CDR3 runs 15 residues. From germline, CDR1 is KGHSY and CDR2 FQNENV. The CDR3 DNA reads as TGTGCCAGCAGCCTGACAGGGGCAAGCAATCAGCCCCAGCATTTT. Its protein product is CASSLTGASNQPQHF.

V is TRBV10-3 and J is TRBJ1-4, with a tentative D call TRBD1 (6 bases). The CDR3 extends over 15 amino acids. Deletions cut 3 bases from V and 5 bases from J, with 13 bases between. The germline V gene has CDR1 ENHRY and CDR2 SYGVKD. DNA of the CDR3: TGTGCCATCAGTGAATCGACAGGCACCAATGAAAAACTGTTTTTT. It codes for CAISESTGTNEKLFF.

The genes are TRBV6-5 and TRBJ2-5; TRBD1 agrees at 7 bases. The germline V gene has CDR1 MNHEY and CDR2 SVGAGI. The CDR3 covers 15 residues. V was clipped by 8 bases and J by 3 bases; unmatched bases: 12. CDR3 loop: CASFWTGGPKETQYF. The CDR3 DNA is TGTGCCAGCTTCTGGACAGGCGGCCCTAAAGAGACCCAGTACTTC.

V usage is TRBV5-5 and J usage is TRBJ2-1; 7 nucleotides agree with TRBD2. The CDR3 consists of 11 residues. Trimming removed 0 bases from V and 15 bases from J; junction bases left unmatched: 3. Per germline, CDR1 SGHKS and CDR2 YYEKEE (reference sequence). CDR3 in DNA: TGTGCCAGCAGCTTGGGCGGGAGAGGGTTCTTC. Protein product: CASSLGGRGFF.

The gene calls are TRBV2 and TRBJ1-1; 10 positions agree with TRBD1. Germline CDR1 reads SNHLY; CDR2 reads FYNNEI. J was trimmed by 3 bases and V by 6 bases; bases with no gene match: 7. The CDR3 spans 15 residues. CDR3 loop: CASRGTGVRHTEAFF. The CDR3 DNA reads TGTGCCAGCAGAGGGACAGGGGTAAGGCACACTGAAGCTTTCTTT.

The rearrangement joins TRBV28 to TRBJ2-7; D unclear. The CDR3 spans 14 residues. CDR1 is MDHEN and CDR2 is SYDVKM in the germline V gene. Trimming cost V 6 bases and J 3 bases, with 15 bases left between them. DNA of the CDR3: TGTGCCAGCAGGGTCCCTGACATGTACTACGAGCAGTACTTC. Amino acids: CASRVPDMYYEQYF.

V usage is TRBV24-1 and J usage is TRBJ2-1; TRBD2 aligns across 8 bases. The CDR3 runs 16 residues. The germline gives CDR1 KGHDR, CDR2 SFDVKD. Trimming removed 2 bases from V and 0 bases from J; junction bases left unmatched: 2. The CDR3: CATSDSGTSSYNEQFF. The CDR3 region has the DNA TGTGCCACCAGTGATTCCGGGACTAGCTCCTACAATGAGCAGTTCTTC.

The V gene is TRBV5-4, the J gene TRBJ2-5, with 12 bases identical to TRBD2. CDR3 size: 15 residues. V lost 1 base, J lost 5 bases, and 3 bases stayed unmatched. Germline V gene lookup returns CDR1 SGHNT and CDR2 YYREEE (reference sequence). CDR3 nucleotide sequence: TGTGCCAGCAGCTTGACTAGCGGGGGGTATGAGACCCAGTACTTC. Residues: CASSLTSGGYETQYF.

This chain uses TRBV7-2 with TRBJ2-1; 13 bases map to TRBD2. This CDR3 spans 18 amino acids. Losses at the gene ends were 3 bases for V and 7 bases for J; bases not matched to a gene: 12. Germline CDR1 and CDR2: SGHTA and FQGNSA. The CDR3 coding sequence is TGTGCCAGCAGCTTCTCATTACTAGCGGGAGGGCCTTTGAATGAGCAGTTCTTC. It encodes CASSFSLLAGGPLNEQFF.

The chain recombines TRBV3-1 (or the pseudogene TRBV3-2) with TRBJ2-1; TRBD2 agrees at 7 bases. The CDR3 runs to 16 residues. The germline CDR1 and CDR2 sequences are LGHDT and YNNKEL (reference sequence). J lost 3 bases, V lost 3 bases, and 8 bases had no gene match. Here the CDR3 reads CASSQGGVISYNEQFF. The CDR3 DNA sequence: TGTGCCAGCAGCCAGGGAGGGGTAATAAGCTACAATGAGCAGTTCTTC.

This clone was detected only a few times. V and J are TRBV29-1 and TRBJ2-3, with 8 bases aligning to TRBD1. V trimming: 6 bases; J trimming: 6 bases; junction bases outside the gene matches: 11. The CDR3 loop spans 14 amino acids. Germline values: CDR1 SQVTM, CDR2 ANQGSEA. CDR3 protein: CSVSRGQGRDTQYF. CDR3 nucleotides: TGCAGCGTGTCCCGAGGACAGGGACGTGATACGCAGTATTTT.